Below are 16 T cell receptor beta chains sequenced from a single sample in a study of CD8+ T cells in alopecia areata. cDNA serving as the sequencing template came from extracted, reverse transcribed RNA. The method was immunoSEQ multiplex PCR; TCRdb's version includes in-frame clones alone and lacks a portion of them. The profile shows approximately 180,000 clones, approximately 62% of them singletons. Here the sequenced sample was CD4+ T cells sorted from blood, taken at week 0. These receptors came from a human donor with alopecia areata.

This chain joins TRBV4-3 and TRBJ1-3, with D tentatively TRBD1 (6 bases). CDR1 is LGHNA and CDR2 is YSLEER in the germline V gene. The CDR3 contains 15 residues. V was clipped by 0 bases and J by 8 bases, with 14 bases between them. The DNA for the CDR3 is TGCGCCAGCAGCCAAGACCCACAGGGTTTGGACACCATATATTTT. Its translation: CASSQDPQGLDTIYF.

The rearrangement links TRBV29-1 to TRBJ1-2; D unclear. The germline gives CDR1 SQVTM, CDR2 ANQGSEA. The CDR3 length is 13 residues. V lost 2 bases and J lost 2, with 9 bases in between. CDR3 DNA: TGCAGCGTTGAATTCCAGGCAAACTATGGCTACACCTTC. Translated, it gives CSVEFQANYGYTF.

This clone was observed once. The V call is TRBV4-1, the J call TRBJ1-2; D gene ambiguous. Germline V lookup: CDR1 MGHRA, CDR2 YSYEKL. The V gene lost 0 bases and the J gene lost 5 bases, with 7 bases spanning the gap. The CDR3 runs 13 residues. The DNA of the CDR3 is TGCGCCAGCAGCCAAGATGAGCCTTATGGCTACACCTTC. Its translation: CASSQDEPYGYTF.

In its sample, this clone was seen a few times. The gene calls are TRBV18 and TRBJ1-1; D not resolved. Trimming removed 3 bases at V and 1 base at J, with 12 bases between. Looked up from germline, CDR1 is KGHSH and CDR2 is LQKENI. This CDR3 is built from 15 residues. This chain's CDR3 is CASSPVGAGNTEAFF. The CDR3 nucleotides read TGTGCCAGCTCACCGGTGGGTGCCGGGAACACTGAAGCTTTCTTT. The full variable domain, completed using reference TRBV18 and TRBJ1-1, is NAGVMQNPRHLVRRRGQEARLRCSPMKGHSHVYWYRQLPEEGLKFMVYLQKENIIDESGMPKERFSAEFPKEGPSILRIQQVVRGDSAAYFCASSPVGAGNTEAFFGQGTRLTVV.

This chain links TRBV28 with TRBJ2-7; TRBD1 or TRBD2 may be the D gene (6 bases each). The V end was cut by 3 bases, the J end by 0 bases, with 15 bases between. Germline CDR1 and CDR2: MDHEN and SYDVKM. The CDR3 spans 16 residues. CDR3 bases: TGTGCCAGCAGTTTCCGGAGGGACACACTCTCCTACGAGCAGTACTTC. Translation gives CASSFRRDTLSYEQYF.

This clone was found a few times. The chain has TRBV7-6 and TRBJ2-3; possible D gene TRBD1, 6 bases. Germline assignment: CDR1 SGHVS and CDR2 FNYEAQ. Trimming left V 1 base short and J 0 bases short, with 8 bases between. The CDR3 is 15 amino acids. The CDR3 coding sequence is TGTGCCAGCAGCTTAGTTGGACAGAGCACAGATACGCAGTATTTT. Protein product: CASSLVGQSTDTQYF.

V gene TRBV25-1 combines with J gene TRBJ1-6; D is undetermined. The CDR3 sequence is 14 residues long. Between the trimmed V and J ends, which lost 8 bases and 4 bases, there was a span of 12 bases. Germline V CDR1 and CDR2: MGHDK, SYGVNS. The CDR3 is CASLGTEYNSPLHF. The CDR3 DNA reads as TGTGCCAGCTTGGGCACAGAATATAATTCACCCCTCCACTTT.

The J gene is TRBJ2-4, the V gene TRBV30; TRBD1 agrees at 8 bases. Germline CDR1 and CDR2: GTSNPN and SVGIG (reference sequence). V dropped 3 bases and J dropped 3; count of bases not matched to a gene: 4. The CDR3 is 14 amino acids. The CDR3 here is CAWSLGQVKNIQYF. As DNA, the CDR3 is TGTGCCTGGAGCCTGGGACAGGTCAAAAACATTCAGTACTTC.

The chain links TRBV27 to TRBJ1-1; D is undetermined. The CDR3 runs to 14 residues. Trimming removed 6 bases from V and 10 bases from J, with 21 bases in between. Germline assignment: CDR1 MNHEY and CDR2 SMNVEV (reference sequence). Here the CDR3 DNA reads TGTGCCAGCAGCCCCAACGGAGGTAGGTTTGGAGCTTTCTTT. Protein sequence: CASSPNGGRFGAFF.

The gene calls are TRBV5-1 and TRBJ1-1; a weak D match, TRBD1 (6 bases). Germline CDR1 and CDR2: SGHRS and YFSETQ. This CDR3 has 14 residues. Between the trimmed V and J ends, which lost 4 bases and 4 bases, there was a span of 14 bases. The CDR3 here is CASSPTGSGTEAFF. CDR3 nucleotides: TGCGCCAGCAGCCCAACAGGGTCCGGCACTGAAGCTTTCTTT.

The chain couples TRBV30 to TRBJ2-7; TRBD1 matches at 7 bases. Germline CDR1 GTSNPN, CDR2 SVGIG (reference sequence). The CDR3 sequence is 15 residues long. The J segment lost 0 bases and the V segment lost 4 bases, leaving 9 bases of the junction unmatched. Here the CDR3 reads CAWMPLDRDSYEQYF. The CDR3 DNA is TGTGCCTGGATGCCCCTCGACAGGGACTCCTACGAGCAGTACTTC.

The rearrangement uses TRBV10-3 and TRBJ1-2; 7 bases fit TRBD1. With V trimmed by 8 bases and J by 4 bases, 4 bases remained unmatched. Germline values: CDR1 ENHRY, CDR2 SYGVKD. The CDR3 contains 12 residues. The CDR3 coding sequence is TGTGCCATCGGACAGGAGCTCTATGGCTACACCTTC. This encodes CAIGQELYGYTF.

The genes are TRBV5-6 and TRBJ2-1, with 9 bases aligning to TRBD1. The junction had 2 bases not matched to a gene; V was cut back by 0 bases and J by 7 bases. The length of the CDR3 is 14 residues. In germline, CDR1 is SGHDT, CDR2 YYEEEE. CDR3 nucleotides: TGTGCCAGCAGCTTGGGGGGACAGGGAAATGAGCAGTTCTTC. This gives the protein CASSLGGQGNEQFF.

The CDR3 here is CAWSVGGVFGNTIYF. DNA for the CDR3: TGTGCCTGGAGTGTTGGGGGGGTTTTCGGAAACACCATATATTTT. This sequence joins TRBV30 and TRBJ1-3; weak D call: TRBD1 (5 bases). This CDR3 has 15 amino acids. Trimming stripped 0 bases from V and 4 bases from J, with 13 bases between. Per the germline V gene, CDR1 is GTSNPN and CDR2 is SVGIG (reference sequence).

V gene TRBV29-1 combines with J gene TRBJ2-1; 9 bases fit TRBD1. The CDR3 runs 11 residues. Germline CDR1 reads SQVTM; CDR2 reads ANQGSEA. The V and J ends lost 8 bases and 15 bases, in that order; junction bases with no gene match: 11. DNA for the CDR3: TGCAGCACCAGACAGGGGGGTTTGTTGTTCTTC. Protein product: CSTRQGGLLFF.

This CDR3 reads CASSGPLQNGYTF. CDR3 nucleotide sequence: TGTGCCAGCAGCGGCCCTCTACAGAATGGCTACACCTTC. The V call is TRBV2, the J call TRBJ1-2; D not certain. Germline V CDR1 and CDR2: SNHLY, FYNNEI. The V end lost 6 bases, the J end lost 6 bases, and 14 bases lay between the germline ends. The CDR3 has 13 residues.